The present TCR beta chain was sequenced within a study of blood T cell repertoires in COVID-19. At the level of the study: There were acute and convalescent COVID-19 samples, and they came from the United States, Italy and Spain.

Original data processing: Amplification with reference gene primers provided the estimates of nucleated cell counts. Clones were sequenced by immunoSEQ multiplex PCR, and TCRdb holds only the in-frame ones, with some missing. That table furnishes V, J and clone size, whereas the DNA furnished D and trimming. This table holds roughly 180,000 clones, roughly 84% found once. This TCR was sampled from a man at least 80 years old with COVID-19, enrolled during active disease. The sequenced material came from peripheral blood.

CDR3 protein: CASSQELNNEQFF. The CDR3 coding sequence is TGTGCCAGCAGCCAAGAACTTAACAATGAGCAGTTCTTC. The chain uses TRBV3-1 (or the pseudogene TRBV3-2) and TRBJ2-1; D is undetermined. The CDR3 consists of 13 residues. Trimming took off 0 bases at V and 5 bases at J, with 5 bases between the two ends. CDR1 and CDR2 (germline): LGHDT, YNNKEL (reference sequence).